These 21 T cell receptor beta chains originate from one sample sequenced in a study of tumor-infiltrating lymphocytes in localized non-small cell lung cancer. Measured with immunoSEQ multiplex PCR; TCRdb has only the in-frame clones, and not every one. The data contain about 7,400 clones, 75% to 80% of them singletons. The sample comprised uninvolved lung tissue not adjacent to the tumor. These receptors were obtained from a human donor with non-small cell lung cancer.

The chain couples TRBV5-1 to TRBJ2-5; a possible D gene is TRBD1 (5 bases). Germline V gene data show CDR1 as SGHRS and CDR2 as YFSETQ. The V and J ends lost 4 bases and 5 bases respectively, with 21 bases between them. This CDR3 is built from 16 residues. As DNA, the CDR3 is TGCGCCAGCAGCCCTCTCCCGTCAGGGTCAGGGGAGACCCAGTACTTC. Translation: CASSPLPSGSGETQYF. Full variable domain (rest looked up from reference TRBV5-1 and TRBJ2-5): KAGVTQTPRYLIKTRGQQVTLSCSPISGHRSVSWYQQTPGQGLQFLFEYFSETQRNKGNFPGRFSGRQFSNSRSEMNVSTLELGDSALYLCASSPLPSGSGETQYFGPGTRLLVL.

The V call is TRBV2, the J call TRBJ2-2, with D unresolved. The V and J ends lost 0 bases and 0 bases respectively, with 8 bases between them. The CDR3 is 16 amino acids. Looked up from germline, CDR1 is SNHLY and CDR2 is FYNNEI. The CDR3 here is CASSEAWGTNTGELFF. DNA for the CDR3: TGTGCCAGCAGTGAAGCTTGGGGTACGAACACCGGGGAGCTGTTTTTT.

V is TRBV6-5 and J is TRBJ2-7, with 7 bases lining up with TRBD1. J was trimmed by 0 bases and V by 2 bases; bases with no gene match: 4. CDR3 length equals 15 residues. CDR1 is MNHEY and CDR2 is SVGAGI in the germline V gene. The CDR3 loop reads CASSYGRGFSYEQYF. CDR3 in DNA: TGTGCCAGCAGTTACGGCAGGGGGTTCTCCTACGAGCAGTACTTC.

This clone was seen a handful of times. The rearrangement uses TRBV19 and TRBJ2-1; 11 nucleotides line up with TRBD2. CDR3 length: 16 amino acids. J lost 2 bases, V lost 5 bases, and 5 bases had no gene match. In germline, CDR1 is LNHDA, CDR2 SQIVND (reference sequence). The CDR3 coding sequence is TGTGCCAGTAGTCCTGGACTAGCGGGTACCTACAATGAGCAGTTCTTC. Amino acids: CASSPGLAGTYNEQFF.

Remarks on this clone: This same CDR3 is encoded by further DNA sequences in the sample. The CDR3 nucleotides are TGTGCCAGCAGTGAGCAGGTCAACACTGAAGCTTTCTTT. This sequence encodes CASSEQVNTEAFF. The V gene is TRBV2, the J gene TRBJ1-1; unclear D gene. The V and J ends lost 3 bases and 2 bases respectively, with 7 bases between them. Per the germline V gene, CDR1 is SNHLY and CDR2 is FYNNEI. This CDR3 region has 13 residues.

This clone ranks as medium-sized. One end of the junction varies from germline; a read error may be responsible. The chain joins TRBV7-8 to TRBJ1-1, with 7 bases aligning to TRBD1. This CDR3 has 17 amino acids. Germline loops: CDR1 SGHVS, CDR2 FQNEAQ. The DNA of the CDR3 is TGTGCCAGCAGCGACGGAAACAGGGGTTGGGGGAACGCTGAAGCTTTCTTT. Residues: CASSDGNRGWGNAEAFF. Variable domain in full (rest from reference TRBV7-8 and TRBJ1-1): GAGVSQSPRYKVAKRGQDVALRCDPISGHVSLFWYQQALGQGPEFLTYFQNEAQLDKSGLPSDRFFAERPEGSVSTLKIQRTQQEDSAVYLCASSDGNRGWGNAEAFFGQGTRLTVV.

The chain couples TRBV11-2 to TRBJ1-3, with D unresolved. CDR3 length: 13 amino acids. CDR1 and CDR2 (germline): SGHAT, FQNNGV. Trimming took 1 base from V and 6 from J, leaving 7 bases between them. The CDR3 loop is CASSLGQENTIYF. CDR3 in DNA: TGTGCCAGCAGCTTAGGGCAGGAAAACACCATATATTTT.

The CDR3 reads CASSLYQEASIYEQYF. CDR3 bases: TGTGCCAGCAGCTTATATCAAGAGGCTAGTATCTACGAGCAGTACTTC. This rearrangement joins TRBV7-2 to TRBJ2-7; D not certain. The germline gives CDR1 SGHTA, CDR2 FQGNSA. Trimming took off 2 bases at V and 3 bases at J, with 17 bases between the two ends. The CDR3 sequence is 16 residues long.

V and J are TRBV5-6 and TRBJ2-3, with D perhaps being TRBD1 or TRBD2 (5 bases each). Trimming stripped 0 bases from V and 4 bases from J, with 6 bases between. The CDR3 contains 13 residues. Germline CDR1 and CDR2: SGHDT and YYEEEE. The CDR3 DNA reads TGTGCCAGCAGCTTGGCGGGGCCAGATACGCAGTATTTT. Encoded protein: CASSLAGPDTQYF.

CDR3 sequence: CASSSYSGRGRNEQYF. CDR3 in DNA: TGTGCCAGCAGCTCCTATAGCGGGAGGGGAAGAAACGAGCAGTACTTC. The J gene is TRBJ2-7, the V gene TRBV7-2, with TRBD2 matching over 11 bases. V was pared by 4 bases and J by 5 bases, with 10 bases of the junction left unmatched. The CDR3 consists of 16 residues. Germline values: CDR1 SGHTA, CDR2 FQGNSA.

This chain uses TRBV19 with TRBJ1-4; no reliable D call. This CDR3 region has 15 residues. Germline CDR1 and CDR2: LNHDA and SQIVND (reference sequence). V lost 10 bases and J 7 bases, leaving 22 bases between the germline ends. The CDR3 protein is CAIVLRFLGGEKLFF. CDR3 sequence (DNA): TGTGCCATAGTACTCAGGTTCCTGGGAGGTGAAAAACTGTTTTTT.

This chain connects TRBV29-1 to TRBJ1-1; weak D call: TRBD1 (5 bases). V was cut by 3 bases and J by 1 base, with 15 bases left in between. CDR1 and CDR2 from the germline V gene are SQVTM and ANQGSEA. The CDR3 extends over 15 amino acids. The CDR3 nucleotides read TGCAGCGTTGAGGGGGAAGGGGTTTGGAACACTGAAGCTTTCTTT. It yields the protein CSVEGEGVWNTEAFF.

The chain links TRBV29-1 to TRBJ1-1; no clear D gene. CDR1 is SQVTM and CDR2 is ANQGSEA in the germline V gene. V was cut by 5 bases and J by 1 base, with 5 bases left in between. The CDR3 runs to 11 residues. The CDR3 sequence is CSVTRNTEAFF. The CDR3 DNA is TGCAGCGTTACTAGGAACACTGAAGCTTTCTTT.

This clone occurred once. This chain connects TRBV30 to TRBJ2-7, with D unresolved. CDR3 length: 13 residues. Trimming cost V 4 bases and J 1 base, with 11 bases left between them. The germline gives CDR1 GTSNPN, CDR2 SVGIG (reference sequence). The CDR3 protein is CAWTRGVSYEQYF. The CDR3, as DNA: TGTGCCTGGACCCGCGGTGTTTCCTACGAGCAGTACTTC.

The table lists this clone with a few counts. The rearrangement links TRBV11-2 to TRBJ1-1; no clear D. The germline V gene encodes CDR1 SGHAT and CDR2 FQNNGV. V was pared by 2 bases and J by 8 bases, with 9 bases between. The CDR3 length is 12 residues. This chain's CDR3 is CASSLHPPEAFF. CDR3 DNA: TGTGCCAGCAGCTTACACCCCCCCGAAGCTTTCTTT.

CDR3 region: CASIDPSGGTQYF. DNA for the CDR3: TGTGCCAGCATCGATCCGAGCGGGGGCACGCAGTATTTT. The rearrangement uses TRBV5-4 and TRBJ2-3; 8 nucleotides match TRBD2. V lost 6 bases and J lost 9; bases outside the gene matches: 9. This CDR3 is 13 amino acids long. Germline CDR1 is SGHNT and CDR2 is YYREEE (reference sequence).

The CDR3 DNA sequence: TGTGCCAGCAGTGTCTACACCTACAATGAGCAGTTCTTC. Residues: CASSVYTYNEQFF. The chain couples TRBV2 to TRBJ2-1; no clear D gene. Germline V CDR1 and CDR2: SNHLY, FYNNEI. V was shortened by 4 bases and J by 2 bases, with 6 bases between the two germline ends. The CDR3 has 13 amino acids.

This clone has a handful of counts. The chain combines TRBV6-1 with TRBJ1-5, with D tentatively TRBD1 (5 bases). CDR1 is MNHNS, CDR2 SASEGT, per germline. CDR3 length: 15 residues. V lost 2 bases to trimming and J lost 0 bases, with 8 bases between them. CDR3 sequence reads: CASSERGGSNQPQHF. For the CDR3, the DNA is TGTGCCAGCAGTGAACGGGGGGGTAGCAATCAGCCCCAGCATTTT.

This clone was seen only a few times. This chain joins TRBV29-1 and TRBJ1-1; possible D gene TRBD1, 6 bases. Trimming left V 5 bases short and J 4 bases short, with 17 bases between. The V gene's germline CDR1 is SQVTM and CDR2 ANQGSEA. CDR3 length equals 14 residues. For the CDR3, the DNA is TGCAGCGTTTCAGCCAGTTCCAGGGGCACTGAAGCTTTCTTT. Residues: CSVSASSRGTEAFF.

J is TRBJ1-3 and V is TRBV5-1; a weak D match, TRBD1 (5 bases). The CDR3 is made up of 17 amino acids. V lost 3 bases and J lost 0, with 16 bases in between. Germline lookup yields CDR1 SGHRS and CDR2 YFSETQ. CDR3 nucleotides: TGCGCCAGCAGCTCCCGGGGAGGGGAAGGCTCTGGAAACACCATATATTTT. Its translation: CASSSRGGEGSGNTIYF.

This chain connects TRBV6-1 to TRBJ1-1, with unresolved D. Germline CDR1 and CDR2: MNHNS and SASEGT. V lost 10 bases to trimming and J lost 3 bases, with 12 bases between them. The CDR3 contains 12 residues. CDR3 residues: CANRVADTEAFF. Written as DNA, the CDR3 is TGTGCCAACCGGGTCGCGGACACTGAAGCTTTCTTT.